This record covers a single T cell receptor beta chain. Sampled while nominally healthy, donors likely had unrecorded immune exposures. This sample was included in a study of cytomegalovirus exposure and HLA in healthy donors. PCR employed 60 Vbeta and 13 Jbeta primers. Assay used: immunoSEQ multiplex PCR; TCRdb lists only in-frame clones, some missing. This table has under 70,000 clones, roughly 70% appearing once. In germline, CDR1 is SEHNR, CDR2 FQNEAQ (reference sequence). The CDR3 totals 13 residues. V gave up 1 base and J gave up 7 bases, with 10 bases separating them. The sequenced sample was PBMCs. The chain employs TRBV7-9 and TRBJ2-5; tentative D call: TRBD2 (5 bases). The receptor comes from a man aged 40-49 years in good health and CMV-seropositive. Here the CDR3 reads CASSLVGAGTQYF. CDR3 nucleotides: TGTGCCAGCAGCTTAGTGGGCGCGGGGACCCAGTACTTC.